This T cell receptor beta chain is drawn from a study of beta chain features in type 1 diabetes. The CDR3 has 15 amino acids. CDR1 and CDR2 (germline): ENHRY, SYGVKD. CD4+ naive, central memory, regulatory and stem cell-like memory subsets were isolated by sorting on CD45RO/CCR7/CD25/CD127/CD95/CD27. Purities over 95% were achieved in all sorted populations. Expressed TCRB transcripts were sequenced because the entire RNA isolate underwent reverse transcription. Using immunoSEQ multiplex PCR, the repertoire was profiled, and TCRdb retains in-frame clones only, with some absent. This table has 35,000 to 50,000 clones, approximately 48% appearing once. The study's findings and limits: Diminished insertions and augmented deletions at VDJ junctions characterized type 1 diabetes patients. TCRB rearrangement may or may not be influenced by HLA type; here this remained unresolved.

Remarks on this clone: Its antigen is as yet unknown.

The source of this sequence is a woman aged 25 to 39 in good health. Sequencing was performed on stem cell memory CD4+ T cells from blood. The chain employs TRBV10-3 and TRBJ2-5; perhaps TRBD1 as D (6 bases). The closer fit of TRBJ2-7 to the DNA end suggests the J call may be wrong. The CDR3, as DNA: TGTGCCATCAGTGAAGGACTGGGACAAACCTACGAGCAGTACTTC. Translating it yields CAISEGLGQTYEQYF.